These 17 T cell receptor beta chains share one sample of origin, sequenced in a study of cytomegalovirus exposure and HLA in healthy donors. This PCR relied on a set of 60 Vbeta primers and 13 Jbeta primers. Some clones are missing from TCRdb's copy, which holds only in-frame ones; the method was immunoSEQ multiplex PCR. Altogether about 180,000 clones are present, approximately 81% being singletons, with the ten largest covering about 2%. The source material was PBMCs. All receptors come from a woman aged 30 to 39 in good health and CMV-seronegative.

V is TRBV7-8 and J is TRBJ1-5; D is unclear. The V and J ends lost 3 bases and 2 bases respectively, with 8 bases between them. There are 14 residues in the CDR3. Germline V gene lookup returns CDR1 SGHVS and CDR2 FQNEAQ. The CDR3, as DNA: TGTGCCAGCAGCTTGGGCTCCGGCAATCAGCCCCAGCATTTT. Protein: CASSLGSGNQPQHF.

The chain couples TRBV10-1 to TRBJ2-7, with D perhaps TRBD1 (6 bases). V was trimmed by 7 bases and J by 6 bases, leaving 16 bases between them. Looked up from germline, CDR1 is WNHNN and CDR2 is SYGVQD (reference sequence). This CDR3 contains 13 residues. CDR3 protein: CASTSQQGGEQYF. DNA of the CDR3: TGCGCCAGCACTTCCCAACAAGGGGGCGAGCAGTACTTC.

The gene calls are TRBV28 and TRBJ2-6; possible D gene TRBD2, 7 bases. The CDR3 extends over 14 amino acids. Trimming shortened V by 6 bases and J by 11 bases, and 17 bases separated the two germline ends. Germline V CDR1 and CDR2: MDHEN, SYDVKM. The CDR3 DNA follows: TGTGCCAGCAGCCGCACTACGGGGGGCTACGTCCTGACTTTC. Encoded protein: CASSRTTGGYVLTF.

This chain links TRBV30 with TRBJ1-2; tentatively, D is TRBD1 (5 bases). V was pared by 1 base and J by 3 bases, with 12 bases between. Germline lookup yields CDR1 GTSNPN and CDR2 SVGIG (reference sequence). The CDR3 extends over 14 amino acids. The CDR3 sequence: CAWSALDMDYGYTF. The DNA of the CDR3 is TGTGCCTGGAGTGCCTTGGACATGGACTATGGCTACACCTTC.

The V call is TRBV19, the J call TRBJ2-7; TRBD2 agrees at 10 bases. Trimming cost V 4 bases and J 5 bases; bases outside gene matches: 8. The CDR3 is 15 residues long. In germline, CDR1 is LNHDA, CDR2 SQIVND (reference sequence). The CDR3 sequence is CASSSPGTSAHEQYF. CDR3 in DNA: TGTGCCAGTAGTAGCCCCGGGACTAGCGCCCACGAGCAGTACTTC.

The chain couples TRBV7-9 to TRBJ1-2; a weak D match, TRBD1 (6 bases). The germline V and J ends were trimmed by 5 bases and 8 bases, with 30 bases remaining between them. Looked up from germline, CDR1 is SEHNR and CDR2 is FQNEAQ (reference sequence). This CDR3 comprises 18 residues. The CDR3 spells CASSPTRRQHYFQGGYTF. CDR3 DNA sequence: TGTGCCAGCAGCCCGACCCGACGTCAACACTACTTCCAGGGGGGCTACACCTTC.

J is TRBJ1-2 and V is TRBV5-4, with TRBD1 matching over 11 bases. The junction had 9 bases not matched to a gene; V was cut back by 4 bases and J by 1 base. The CDR3 loop spans 17 amino acids. Germline V gene lookup returns CDR1 SGHNT and CDR2 YYREEE (reference sequence). This CDR3 is CASSDGTGGAINYGYTF. CDR3 DNA sequence: TGTGCCAGCAGCGACGGGACAGGGGGGGCTATTAACTATGGCTACACCTTC.

This clone was counted once. The rearrangement uses TRBV19 and TRBJ2-7; D is undetermined. V was shortened by 4 bases and J by 4 bases, with 11 bases between the two germline ends. CDR1 and CDR2 (germline): LNHDA, SQIVND (reference sequence). The CDR3 sequence is 13 residues long. The CDR3 DNA sequence: TGTGCCAGTAGTAGCCCACTAAGATACGAGCAGTACTTC. Its translation: CASSSPLRYEQYF.

The chain is built from TRBV19 and TRBJ1-5; TRBD1 might be the D (6 bases). The germline V and J ends were trimmed by 7 bases and 2 bases, with 9 bases remaining between them. The CDR3 sequence is 13 residues long. Germline CDR1 reads LNHDA; CDR2 reads SQIVND (reference sequence). CDR3 protein: CASTYRGNQPQHF. The CDR3 bases are TGTGCCAGTACGTACAGGGGCAATCAGCCCCAGCATTTT. Based on the CDR3 plus reference TRBV19 and TRBJ1-5, the full variable domain is DGGITQSPKYLFRKEGQNVTLSCEQNLNHDAMYWYRQDPGQGLRLIYYSQIVNDFQKGDIAEGYSVSREKKESFPLTVTSAQKNPTAFYLCASTYRGNQPQHFGDGTRLSIL.

J is TRBJ2-7 and V is TRBV10-1; D gene ambiguous. This CDR3 has 10 amino acids. Trimming took 9 bases from V and 5 from J, leaving 8 bases between them. Germline V lookup: CDR1 WNHNN, CDR2 SYGVQD (reference sequence). The CDR3 loop is CARTAHEQYF. In DNA, the CDR3 is TGCGCCAGGACTGCCCACGAGCAGTACTTC.

J is TRBJ1-2 and V is TRBV6-5; D unclear. The germline V gene encodes CDR1 MNHEY and CDR2 SVGAGI. CDR3 length: 13 amino acids. V lost 2 bases, J lost 4 bases, and 8 bases lay in between. CDR3 residues: CASSYPRGYGYTF. Here the CDR3 DNA reads TGTGCCAGCAGTTACCCTCGGGGCTATGGCTACACCTTC.

This clone showed up just once. This sample includes further DNA sequences coding for the same CDR3. CDR3 protein: CASSPGLNEKLFF. As DNA, the CDR3 is TGTGCCAGCTCACCTGGCTTAAATGAAAAACTGTTTTTT. V is TRBV18 and J is TRBJ1-4; D not certain. CDR3 length: 13 amino acids. Germline V gene sequence: CDR1 KGHSH, CDR2 LQKENI. V was trimmed by 3 bases and J by 5 bases, leaving 7 bases between them.

This clone has a handful of counts. V gene TRBV5-1 combines with J gene TRBJ2-5; D is perhaps TRBD1 (5 bases). Germline V gene data show CDR1 as SGHRS and CDR2 as YFSETQ. V was shortened by 0 bases and J by 4 bases, with 16 bases between the two germline ends. This CDR3 is built from 16 residues. CDR3: CASSLETVLRGETQYF. CDR3 nucleotides: TGCGCCAGCAGCTTGGAGACAGTCCTGAGAGGAGAGACCCAGTACTTC.

V usage is TRBV2 and J usage is TRBJ2-1, with 10 bases matching TRBD1. The CDR3 has 16 amino acids. The germline gives CDR1 SNHLY, CDR2 FYNNEI. The V segment lost 4 bases and the J segment 10 bases; nucleotides outside the gene matches: 13. CDR3 sequence reads: CASSGFGTGAHQEQFF. The CDR3 coding sequence is TGTGCCAGCAGTGGATTCGGGACAGGGGCGCATCAGGAGCAGTTCTTC.

The V call is TRBV19, the J call TRBJ2-7; 10 bases match TRBD2. Germline lookup yields CDR1 LNHDA and CDR2 SQIVND (reference sequence). This CDR3 contains 15 residues. V trimming: 6 bases; J trimming: 3 bases; junction bases outside the gene matches: 8. This chain's CDR3 is CASRQTSGAHYEQYF. The CDR3 bases are TGTGCCAGTAGACAAACTAGCGGGGCTCACTACGAGCAGTACTTC.

The chain recombines TRBV6-1 with TRBJ2-7; the D gene is possibly TRBD2 (5 bases). Germline CDR1 reads MNHNS; CDR2 reads SASEGT. The ends were cut back, 2 bases at V and 5 bases at J, with 16 bases in the middle. The CDR3 contains 15 residues. The CDR3 DNA reads TGTGCCAGCAGTGAATGGACGGGAAAGCCCCACGAGCAGTACTTC. Its translation: CASSEWTGKPHEQYF.

J is TRBJ2-2 and V is TRBV15; 8 nucleotides match TRBD2. Unmatched junction bases numbered 9, after V lost 1 base and J lost 2 bases. Germline V gene lookup returns CDR1 LNHNV and CDR2 YYDKDF (reference sequence). The CDR3 loop spans 18 amino acids. The CDR3 spells CATSRGVVAGPNTGELFF. The CDR3 nucleotides read TGTGCCACCAGCAGAGGGGTGGTAGCGGGACCAAACACCGGGGAGCTGTTTTTT.